This TCR beta chain was sequenced during a study of graft-versus-host responses after intestinal transplantation. Overall study: Recipients received multivisceral, liver-intestinal, or isolated intestinal transplants. Each patient got anti-thymocyte globulin induction, then tacrolimus and steroids for three to four years.

Germline-derived CDR1 and CDR2 are LGHNT and FRNRAP. V gave up 7 bases and J gave up 6 bases; unmatched junction bases: 7. This CDR3 comprises 15 residues. TCRdb's table, derived via immunoSEQ multiplex PCR, lists solely in-frame clones and lacks some. The sample lists 88,000 or so clones; about nine tenths were seen once. In the case of this clone: Its matching antigen is unknown.

The TCR was taken from a human donor who received an intestinal transplant. The sequences come from unstimulated CD4+ T cells sorted from spleen or lymph node cells, collected before intestinal transplant. The rearrangement joins TRBV12-5 to TRBJ2-2; TRBD2 agrees at 11 bases. CDR3 loop: CASALAGGLAGELFF. CDR3 DNA sequence: TGTGCTAGTGCCTTAGCGGGGGGGCTAGCCGGGGAGCTGTTTTTT.